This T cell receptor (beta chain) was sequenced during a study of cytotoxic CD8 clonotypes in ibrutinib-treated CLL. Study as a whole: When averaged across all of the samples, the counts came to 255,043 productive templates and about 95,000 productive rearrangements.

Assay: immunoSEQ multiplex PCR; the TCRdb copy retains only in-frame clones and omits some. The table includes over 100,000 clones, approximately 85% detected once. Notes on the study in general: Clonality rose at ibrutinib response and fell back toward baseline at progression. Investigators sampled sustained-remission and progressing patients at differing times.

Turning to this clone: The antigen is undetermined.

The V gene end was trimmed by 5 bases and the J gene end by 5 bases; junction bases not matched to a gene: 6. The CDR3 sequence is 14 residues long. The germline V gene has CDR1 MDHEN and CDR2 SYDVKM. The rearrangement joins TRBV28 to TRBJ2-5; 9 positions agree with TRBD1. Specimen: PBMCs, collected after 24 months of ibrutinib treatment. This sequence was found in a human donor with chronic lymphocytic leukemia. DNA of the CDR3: TGTGCCAGCAGTCCCACAGGGGGCGCCGAGACCCAGTACTTC. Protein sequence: CASSPTGGAETQYF.